A selection of T cell receptor beta chains follows, all from one sample in a study of T cells in Graves' hyperthyroidism and ophthalmopathy. TCRdb analysed the multiplex PCR reads with MiXCR anew, one entry per CDR3 protein. The table shows 610,000 or so distinct CDR3 sequences, with about 43% occurring only once. The sequencing input was peripheral blood or thyroid tissue (not recorded which). The receptor source for this set is a woman aged 18-30 years with Graves' hyperthyroidism. Each CDR3 is given with its conserved first and last residue. D genes are given only for firm matches. The size field is filled for only some rows; it gives once, few, many or a size class.

J gene,V gene,D gene,clone size,CDR3 protein,CDR3 DNA
TRBJ2-7,TRBV29-1,TRBD1,.,CSFDRDTSYEQYF,TGCAGCTTTGACAGGGATACCTCCTACGAGCAGTACTTC
TRBJ1-1,TRBV2,.,many,CASAGASEAFF,TGTGCCAGCGCAGGAGCCAGTGAAGCTTTCTTT
TRBJ2-3,TRBV12-5,TRBD2,.,CASAPSGLAISTDTQYF,TGTGCTAGTGCCCCCTCCGGACTAGCGATTAGCACAGATACGCAGTATTTT
TRBJ2-7,TRBV2,TRBD1,many,CASNRDRGSEQYF,TGTGCCAGCAACCGGGACAGGGGCTCCGAGCAGTACTTC
TRBJ2-7,TRBV29-1,.,.,CSAGVFSYEQYF,TGCAGCGCGGGAGTGTTCTCCTACGAGCAGTACTTC
TRBJ2-7,TRBV7-8,.,.,CASSLEANSPYEQYF,TGTGCCAGCAGCTTAGAGGCAAACAGCCCCTACGAGCAGTACTTC
TRBJ1-6,TRBV20-1,.,many,CSAPHRDNSPLHF,TGCAGTGCACCACACAGGGATAATTCACCCCTCCACTTT
TRBJ2-7,TRBV12-3/TRBV12-4,.,many,CASSFAYYEQYF,TGTGCCAGCAGTTTCGCTTACTACGAGCAGTACTTC
TRBJ1-2,TRBV12-3/TRBV12-4,.,many,CASTNRTVIYGYTF,TGTGCCAGCACAAACAGGACAGTTATCTATGGCTACACCTTC
TRBJ2-5,TRBV6-5,TRBD2,few,CASSYLAGQETQYF,TGTGCCAGCAGTTACCTAGCGGGGCAAGAGACCCAGTACTTC
TRBJ2-2,TRBV5-1,.,.,CASSYTGDTGELFF,TGCGCCAGCAGCTATACGGGGGACACCGGGGAGCTGTTTTTT
TRBJ2-2,TRBV12-3/TRBV12-4,TRBD2,many,CASSFGGGTSGRENGELFF,TGTGCCAGCAGTTTCGGCGGCGGGACTAGCGGGAGGGAGAACGGGGAGCTGTTTTTT
TRBJ1-5,TRBV12-3/TRBV12-4,.,many,CASSLIGMGQPQHF,TGTGCCAGCAGTTTAATAGGGATGGGTCAGCCCCAGCATTTT
TRBJ2-2,TRBV6-5,TRBD1,many,CATRQGNTGELFF,TGTGCCACACGACAGGGGAACACCGGGGAGCTGTTTTTT
TRBJ2-7,TRBV20-1,TRBD1,many,CSAWPGQGAGGPYEQYF,TGCAGTGCTTGGCCGGGACAGGGGGCTGGCGGGCCGTACGAGCAGTACTTC
TRBJ2-1,TRBV7-9,.,.,CASSPASVRNEQFF,TGTGCCAGCAGCCCAGCTAGCGTCCGCAATGAGCAGTTCTTC
TRBJ2-7,TRBV29-1,TRBD2,.,CSAGGGDYEQYF,TGCAGTGCTGGCGGGGGGGACTACGAGCAGTACTTC
TRBJ1-3,TRBV20-1,.,.,CSASGAGGNTIYF,TGCAGTGCTAGTGGGGCAGGGGGAAACACCATATATTTT
TRBJ2-5,TRBV15,.,many,CATSVHRAGTQYF,TGTGCCACCAGCGTTCACAGGGCAGGGACCCAGTACTTC
TRBJ1-4,TRBV7-9,.,.,CASSRQGRGKNCFF,.
TRBJ2-1,TRBV24-1,TRBD1,few,CATSDSGTGGLNEQFF,TGTGCCACCAGTGACTCCGGGACAGGGGGCTTGAATGAGCAGTTCTTC
TRBJ1-2,TRBV20-1,.,.,CSARGAGVDYGYTF,TGCAGTGCTAGAGGGGCGGGGGTGGACTATGGCTACACCTTC
TRBJ1-5,TRBV27,.,many,CASSIGPDQPQHF,TGTGCCAGCAGCATCGGGCCCGATCAGCCCCAGCATTTT